This T cell receptor (beta chain) was captured in a study of blood T cell repertoires in COVID-19. About the study: Acute-phase and convalescent COVID-19 samples originated in the United States, Italy and Spain. Sample material is recorded as cDNA or gDNA derived from T cells, B-cell-depleted T cells, or PBMCs.

Study processing details: Estimation of nucleated cell counts relied on the amplification of reference gene primers. Profiling relied on immunoSEQ multiplex PCR, and the TCRdb table lists in-frame clones only, not all of them. The V and J calls and clone size were taken over from that table, and D and trimming were inferred from the DNA. The repertoire includes approximately 60,000 clones, around 80% of them detected once, and around 21% sits in the top ten. This clonotype was obtained from a woman older than 75 with active or convalescent COVID-19. The specimen was peripheral blood.

Written as DNA, the CDR3 is TGCGCCAGCAGCTTTCGGGACAGCTATGGCTACACCTTC. The encoded protein is CASSFRDSYGYTF. V usage is TRBV5-1 and J usage is TRBJ1-2; 7 bases are shared with TRBD1. V lost 2 bases, J lost 4 bases, and 2 bases stayed unmatched. Germline V gene sequence: CDR1 SGHRS, CDR2 YFSETQ. The CDR3 covers 13 residues.